The text below deals with one T cell receptor beta chain. Its matching antigen is unknown. These data belong to a study of shared clonotypes between healthy human individuals. On sorted subsets, replicate PCRs used approximately 190 ng DNA, or about 30,000 T cell genomes. Profiling relied on immunoSEQ multiplex PCR, and the TCRdb table lists in-frame clones only, not all of them. Altogether about 2 million clones are present, around 95% being singletons, with the ten largest covering 0.1% to 0.15%. General study results and limits: Naive subsets usually exceeded memory subsets in estimated richness. Although depth was large, rarefaction showed that sequencing of the sorted subsets was incomplete.

Naive CD4+ cells were CD45RA-selected; the remaining cells were memory. Trimming removed 0 bases from V and 0 bases from J, with 26 bases in between. The V gene's germline CDR1 is MNHEY and CDR2 SMNVEV (reference sequence). This CDR3 comprises 21 residues. The receptor comes from a man between 18 and 35 years old in good health. This chain joins TRBV27 and TRBJ1-1; D may be TRBD1 (6 bases). Sequenced input: naive CD4+ T cells sorted from blood. Subset indicated: CD45RA+ positively selected. The CDR3: CASSLSLQQSVGAGMNTEAFF. The CDR3, as DNA: TGTGCCAGCAGTTTATCGCTACAACAAAGTGTGGGGGCGGGGATGAACACTGAAGCTTTCTTT.